The clone carrying this T cell receptor beta chain has at least ten counts. What it recognizes is unknown. This sample is part of a study of T cells after yellow fever vaccination. The overall study: Libraries from low-cell-number fractions were prepared with the SMART-Seq v4 Ultra Low Input RNA kit. Overall study results and limits: There was a small share of clonotypes that showed up in both the CD4 and CD8 compartments. Subsequent booster samples again held most clones from primary vaccination (more than 95% CD4, about 85% CD8). Compared with primary, the secondary response was weaker and peaked at day 5, not 15.

TCRdb processed the 5' RACE reads anew with MiXCR; each CDR3 protein has one entry. The table has about 160,000 distinct CDR3 sequences, roughly 9% seen once; the top ten hold under 40%. Sample: CD8+ T cells sorted from PBMCs, taken 45 days after the yellow fever booster vaccination. This TCR came from a man aged 18 to 29 who received the YFV17D yellow fever vaccine.

Here the CDR3 reads CASTIAGGANTGELFF. CDR3 coding DNA: TGTGCCAGCACCATAGCGGGGGGAGCGAACACCGGGGAGCTGTTTTTT. The chain couples TRBV27 to TRBJ2-2; 10 bases fit TRBD2. With 7 bases clipped from V and 0 bases from J, the junction kept 5 bases outside the gene matches. Germline V gene data show CDR1 as MNHEY and CDR2 as SMNVEV (reference sequence). The CDR3 totals 16 residues.